A selection of T cell receptor beta chains follows, all from one sample in a study of identical twins. Each CDR3 protein is one row after TCRdb ran MiXCR on the 5' RACE reads. Of under 250,000 distinct CDR3 sequences listed, around 8% are singletons. This sample also appeared in a second study, on yellow fever vaccine responses in identical twins.

Sequenced input: memory (CD45RO+) T cells sorted from blood. The receptors shown here come from a woman aged 18-35 years in good health. CDR3s include the opening cysteine and the closing phenylalanine or tryptophan. D genes are given only for firm matches. Clone size appears in some rows only: once, few, many, or a class for an expanded clone.

abundance | j_gene | v_gene | d_gene | CDR3aa | CDR3nt
few | TRBJ2-3 | TRBV20-1 | - | CSANVAVSPGDTQYF | TGCAGTGCTAATGTGGCGGTCTCCCCCGGTGACACGCAGTATTTT
few | TRBJ2-7 | TRBV6-1 | TRBD2 | CALLVPGLAGREEQYF | TGTGCCCTACTCGTTCCCGGACTAGCGGGCCGAGAGGAGCAGTACTTC
- | TRBJ2-6 | TRBV30 | - | CAWSGTEPSGANVLTF | TGTGCCTGGAGTGGAACCGAACCCTCTGGGGCCAACGTCCTGACTTTC
few | TRBJ2-3 | TRBV11-2 | TRBD2 | CASSYAGGTDTQYF | TGTGCCAGCAGCTATGCGGGGGGCACAGATACGCAGTATTTT
many | TRBJ2-4 | TRBV12-3/TRBV12-4 | TRBD1 | CASRSQGAGIQYF | TGTGCCAGCAGGTCTCAGGGGGCAGGCATTCAGTACTTC
many | TRBJ1-2 | TRBV12-3/TRBV12-4 | - | CASSLLSPYYTF | TGTGCCAGCAGTTTGCTGTCTCCGTACTACACCTTC
few | TRBJ2-1 | TRBV10-3 | TRBD1 | CAISDRQGANNEQFF | TGTGCCATCAGTGATAGACAGGGGGCCAACAATGAGCAGTTCTTC
many | TRBJ2-3 | TRBV12-3/TRBV12-4 | - | CASSVQAFTDTQYF | TGTGCCAGCAGTGTTCAGGCCTTCACAGATACGCAGTATTTT
- | TRBJ2-7 | TRBV20-1 | TRBD2 | CSARPLAGGPKQYF | TGCAGTGCTAGACCGCTAGCGGGGGGGCCCAAGCAGTACTTC
many | TRBJ2-3 | TRBV11-1 | - | CASNRITEGTQYF | TGTGCCAGCAACCGCATCACGGAGGGTACGCAGTATTTT
- | TRBJ2-5 | TRBV27 | TRBD1 | CASSLSGTGGRETQYF | TGTGCCAGCAGTTTATCGGGGACAGGGGGCAGGGAGACCCAGTACTTC
- | TRBJ2-7 | TRBV2 | - | CASSRLWSYEQYF | TGTGCCAGCAGTCGTCTGTGGTCCTACGAGCAGTACTTC
many | TRBJ2-2 | TRBV6-5 | TRBD2 | CASSYAGLAGDTGELFF | TGTGCCAGCAGTTACGCCGGACTAGCGGGAGATACCGGGGAGCTGTTTTTT
once | TRBJ2-3 | TRBV28 | - | CASSLFGRGTDTQYF | TGTGCCAGCAGTTTATTCGGCAGGGGCACAGATACGCAGTATTTT
many | TRBJ2-3 | TRBV4-3 | TRBD2 | CASSQEPLAGATDTQYF | TGCGCCAGCAGCCAAGAACCCCTAGCGGGAGCTACAGATACGCAGTATTTT
many | TRBJ2-7 | TRBV28 | TRBD2 | CASLRGLAGDEQYF | TGTGCCAGCCTGAGGGGACTAGCGGGGGACGAGCAGTACTTC
many | TRBJ1-5 | TRBV2 | - | CASEMGNQPQHF | TGTGCCAGCGAGATGGGCAATCAGCCCCAGCATTTT
few | TRBJ2-1 | TRBV11-1 | TRBD2 | CASSPANLAGGNTYNEQFF | TGTGCCAGCAGCCCCGCGAATCTAGCGGGGGGGAACACCTACAATGAGCAGTTCTTC
few | TRBJ2-7 | TRBV29-1 | - | CSVAPDSYEQYF | TGCAGCGTCGCTCCCGACAGCTACGAGCAGTACTTC
many | TRBJ2-3 | TRBV3-1 | TRBD1 | CASSPEQGGAQYF | TGTGCCAGCAGCCCGGAACAGGGGGGTGCGCAGTATTTT
- | TRBJ2-1 | TRBV28 | - | CASSGRVQFF | TGTGCCAGCAGTGGTAGGGTACAGTTCTTC
many | TRBJ2-7 | TRBV20-1 | TRBD2 | CSALGLAGDEQYF | TGCAGTGCCCTCGGGCTAGCGGGAGACGAGCAGTACTTC
few | TRBJ1-2 | TRBV12-3/TRBV12-4 | - | CASSLTEYGYTF | TGTGCCAGCAGCTTGACAGAGTATGGCTACACCTTC
few | TRBJ2-3 | TRBV20-1 | - | CSAPFPSTDTQYF | TGCAGTGCCCCCTTCCCTAGCACAGATACGCAGTATTTT
- | TRBJ1-1 | TRBV20-1 | - | CSAQWTLNTEAFF | TGCAGTGCTCAATGGACACTGAACACTGAAGCTTTCTTT
- | TRBJ1-2 | TRBV4-3 | - | CASSQVRGSDGYTF | TGCGCCAGCAGCCAAGTTCGGGGAAGCGATGGCTACACCTTC
few | TRBJ2-3 | TRBV6-7 | - | CASSYARVVTDTQYF | TGTGCCAGCAGTTACGCCAGGGTAGTCACAGATACGCAGTATTTT
many | TRBJ2-3 | TRBV24-1 | - | CATSEPPGTSTDTQYF | TGTGCCACCAGTGAACCCCCGGGGACGAGCACAGATACGCAGTATTTT
- | TRBJ1-1 | TRBV6-1 | - | CASKMVHMNTEAFF | TGTGCCAGCAAGATGGTCCACATGAACACTGAAGCTTTCTTT
few | TRBJ1-4 | TRBV6-5 | - | CASSYDILGGKLFF | TGTGCCAGCAGCTATGACATCCTAGGGGGAAAACTGTTTTTT
few | TRBJ2-7 | TRBV11-2 | TRBD2 | CASSSLAGKSYEQYF | TGTGCCAGCAGCTCTCTAGCGGGAAAGTCCTACGAGCAGTACTTC
few | TRBJ1-2 | TRBV29-1 | - | CSADRGDYGYTF | TGCAGCGCCGATAGAGGGGACTATGGCTACACCTTC
once | TRBJ2-1 | TRBV25-1 | - | CASHSGLPGLYNEQFF | TGTGCCAGCCACTCGGGACTCCCGGGATTATACAATGAGCAGTTCTTC
many | TRBJ2-1 | TRBV20-1 | - | CSANSIVLREQFF | TGCAGTGCTAATTCGATAGTTCTTCGGGAGCAGTTCTTC
- | TRBJ2-7 | TRBV20-1 | TRBD2 | CSARVLAGATHEQYF | TGCAGTGCTAGAGTTCTAGCGGGGGCCACCCACGAGCAGTACTTC
few | TRBJ2-1 | TRBV14 | - | CASSQVIARDQFF | TGTGCCAGCAGCCAAGTGATTGCCCGGGACCAGTTCTTC
- | TRBJ2-3 | TRBV7-3 | - | CASSPLGGATDTQYF | TGTGCCAGCAGCCCCCTTGGCGGGGCCACAGATACGCAGTATTTT
many | TRBJ1-2 | TRBV7-2 | - | CASSLNPRQVSGGYTF | TGTGCCAGCAGCTTAAACCCCCGACAGGTATCGGGGGGCTACACCTTC
- | TRBJ2-7 | TRBV27 | TRBD1 | CASSSRQGAGYEQYF | TGTGCCAGCAGTTCCCGACAGGGGGCGGGCTACGAGCAGTACTTC
many | TRBJ2-7 | TRBV29-1 | TRBD1 | CSAGTGGSYEQYF | TGCAGCGCGGGGACAGGCGGCTCCTACGAGCAGTACTTC
once | TRBJ2-6 | TRBV7-9 | - | CASSQDPVPGANVLTF | TGTGCCAGCAGCCAAGACCCGGTGCCTGGGGCCAACGTCCTGACTTTC
few | TRBJ1-5 | TRBV20-1 | - | CSARETRLGQPQHF | TGCAGTGCTAGAGAGACACGCTTAGGACAGCCCCAGCATTTT
- | TRBJ1-4 | TRBV14 | - | CASSQDYGTANEKLFF | TGTGCCAGCAGCCAAGATTACGGTACGGCTAATGAAAAACTGTTTTTT
- | TRBJ2-3 | TRBV5-1 | TRBD2 | CASSTRGLATDTQYF | TGCGCCAGCAGTACACGGGGACTAGCGACAGATACGCAGTATTTT
many | TRBJ2-1 | TRBV3-1 | TRBD1 | CASSHSRGHEQFF | TGTGCCAGCAGCCATTCTAGGGGGCATGAGCAGTTCTTC